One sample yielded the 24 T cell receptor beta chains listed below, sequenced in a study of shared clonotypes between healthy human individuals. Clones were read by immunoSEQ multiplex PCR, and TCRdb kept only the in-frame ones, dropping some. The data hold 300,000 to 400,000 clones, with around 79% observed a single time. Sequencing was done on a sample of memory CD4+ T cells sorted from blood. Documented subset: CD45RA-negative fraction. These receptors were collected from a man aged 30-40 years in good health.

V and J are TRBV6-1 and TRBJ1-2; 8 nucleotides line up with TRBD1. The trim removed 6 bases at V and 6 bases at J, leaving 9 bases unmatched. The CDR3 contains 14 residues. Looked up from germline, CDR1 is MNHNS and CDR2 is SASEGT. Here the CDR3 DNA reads TGTGCCAGCAGCGCGGACAGGGCAATTCATGGCTACACCTTC. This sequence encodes CASSADRAIHGYTF.

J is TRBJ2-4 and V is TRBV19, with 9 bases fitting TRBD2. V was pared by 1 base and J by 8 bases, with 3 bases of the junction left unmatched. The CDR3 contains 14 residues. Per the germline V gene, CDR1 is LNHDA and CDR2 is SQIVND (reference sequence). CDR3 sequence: CASSIGTSVDIQYF. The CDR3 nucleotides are TGTGCCAGTAGTATAGGGACTAGCGTTGACATTCAGTACTTC.

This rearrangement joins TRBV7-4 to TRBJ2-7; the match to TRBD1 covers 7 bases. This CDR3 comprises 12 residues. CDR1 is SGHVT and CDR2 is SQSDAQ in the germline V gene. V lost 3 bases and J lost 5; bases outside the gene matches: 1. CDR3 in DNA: TGTGCCAGCAGCTTTACAGGGGACGAGCAGTACTTC. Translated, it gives CASSFTGDEQYF.

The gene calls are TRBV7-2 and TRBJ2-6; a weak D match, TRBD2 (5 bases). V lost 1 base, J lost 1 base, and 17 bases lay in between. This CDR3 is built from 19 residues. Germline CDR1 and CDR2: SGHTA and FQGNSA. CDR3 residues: CASSLVRVTGISGANVLTF. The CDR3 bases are TGTGCCAGCAGCTTAGTGAGGGTTACGGGCATTTCTGGGGCCAACGTCCTGACTTTC.

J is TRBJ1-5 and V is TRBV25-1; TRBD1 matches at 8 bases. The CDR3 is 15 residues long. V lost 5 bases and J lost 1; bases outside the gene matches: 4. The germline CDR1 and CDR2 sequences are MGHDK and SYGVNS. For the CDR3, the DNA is TGTGCCAGCAGTAAGACAGGGGACAGCAATCAGCCCCAGCATTTT. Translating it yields CASSKTGDSNQPQHF.

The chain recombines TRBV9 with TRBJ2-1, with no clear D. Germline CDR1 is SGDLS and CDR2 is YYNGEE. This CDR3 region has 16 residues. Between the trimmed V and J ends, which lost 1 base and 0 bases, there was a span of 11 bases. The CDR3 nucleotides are TGTGCCAGCAGCGTATCAAGCGCAAGCTCCTACAATGAGCAGTTCTTC. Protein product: CASSVSSASSYNEQFF.

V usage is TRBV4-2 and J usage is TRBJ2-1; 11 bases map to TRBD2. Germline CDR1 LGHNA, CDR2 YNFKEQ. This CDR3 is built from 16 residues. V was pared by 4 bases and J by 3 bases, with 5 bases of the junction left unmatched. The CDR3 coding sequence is TGTGCCAGCAGCCCTACCGGGACTAGCGGCTACAATGAGCAGTTCTTC. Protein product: CASSPTGTSGYNEQFF.

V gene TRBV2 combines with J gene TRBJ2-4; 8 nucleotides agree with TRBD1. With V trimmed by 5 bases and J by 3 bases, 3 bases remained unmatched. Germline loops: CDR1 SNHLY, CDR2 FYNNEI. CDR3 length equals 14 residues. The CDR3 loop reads CASSTGTGKNIQYF. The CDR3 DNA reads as TGTGCCAGCAGTACCGGGACAGGCAAAAACATTCAGTACTTC.

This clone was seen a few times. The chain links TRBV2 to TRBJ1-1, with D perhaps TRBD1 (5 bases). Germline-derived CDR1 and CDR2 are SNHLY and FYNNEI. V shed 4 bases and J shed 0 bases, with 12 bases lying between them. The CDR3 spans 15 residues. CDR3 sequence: CASSVAGGMNTEAFF. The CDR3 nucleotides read TGTGCCAGCAGTGTTGCGGGGGGTATGAACACTGAAGCTTTCTTT.

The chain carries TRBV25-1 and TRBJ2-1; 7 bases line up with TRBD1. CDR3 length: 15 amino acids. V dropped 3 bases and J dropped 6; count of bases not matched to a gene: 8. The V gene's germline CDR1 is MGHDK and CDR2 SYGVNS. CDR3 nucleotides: TGTGCCAGCAGTGACCCGGGACAGCTGGGCAATGAGCAGTTCTTC. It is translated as CASSDPGQLGNEQFF.

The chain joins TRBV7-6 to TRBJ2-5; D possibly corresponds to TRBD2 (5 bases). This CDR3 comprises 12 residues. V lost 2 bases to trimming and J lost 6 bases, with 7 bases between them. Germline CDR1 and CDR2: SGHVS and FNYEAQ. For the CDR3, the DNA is TGTGCCAGCAGCTTATCGGGGAAGACCCAGTACTTC. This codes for CASSLSGKTQYF.

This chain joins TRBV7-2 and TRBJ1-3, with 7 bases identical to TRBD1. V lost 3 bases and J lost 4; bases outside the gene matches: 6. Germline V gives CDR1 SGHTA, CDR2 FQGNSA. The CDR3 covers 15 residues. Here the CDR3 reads CASSFRGGVGNTIYF. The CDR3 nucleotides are TGTGCCAGCAGCTTTCGAGGGGGCGTCGGAAACACCATATATTTT.

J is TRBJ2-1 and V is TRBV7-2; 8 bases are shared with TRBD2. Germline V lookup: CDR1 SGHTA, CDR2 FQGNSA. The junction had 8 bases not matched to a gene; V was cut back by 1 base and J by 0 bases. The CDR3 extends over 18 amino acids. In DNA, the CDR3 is TGTGCCAGCAGCTTAGGGATACTAGCGGCGGTCTCCTACAATGAGCAGTTCTTC. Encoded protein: CASSLGILAAVSYNEQFF.

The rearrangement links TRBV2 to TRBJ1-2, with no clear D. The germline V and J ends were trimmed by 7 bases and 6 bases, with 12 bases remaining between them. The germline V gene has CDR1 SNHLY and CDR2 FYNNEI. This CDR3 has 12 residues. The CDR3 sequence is CASIRTADGYTF. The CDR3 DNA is TGTGCCAGCATCAGGACTGCCGATGGCTACACCTTC.

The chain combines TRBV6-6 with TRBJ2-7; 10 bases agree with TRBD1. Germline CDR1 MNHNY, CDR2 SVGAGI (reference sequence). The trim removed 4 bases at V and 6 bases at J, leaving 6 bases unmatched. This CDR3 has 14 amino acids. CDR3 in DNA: TGTGCCAGCAGTTCTCCGGGACAGGGGAGCGAGCAGTACTTC. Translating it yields CASSSPGQGSEQYF.

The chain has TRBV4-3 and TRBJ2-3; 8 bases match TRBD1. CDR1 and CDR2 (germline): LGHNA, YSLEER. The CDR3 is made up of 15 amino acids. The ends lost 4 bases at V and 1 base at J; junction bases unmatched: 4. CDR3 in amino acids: CASSRDRSGTDTQYF. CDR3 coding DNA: TGCGCCAGCAGCCGGGACAGGTCGGGCACAGATACGCAGTATTTT.

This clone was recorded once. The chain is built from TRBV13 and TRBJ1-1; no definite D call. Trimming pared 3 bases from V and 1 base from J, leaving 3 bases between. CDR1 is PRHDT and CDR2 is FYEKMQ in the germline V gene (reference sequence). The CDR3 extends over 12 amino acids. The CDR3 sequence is CASSLENTEAFF. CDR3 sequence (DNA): TGTGCCAGCAGCTTGGAGAACACTGAAGCTTTCTTT.

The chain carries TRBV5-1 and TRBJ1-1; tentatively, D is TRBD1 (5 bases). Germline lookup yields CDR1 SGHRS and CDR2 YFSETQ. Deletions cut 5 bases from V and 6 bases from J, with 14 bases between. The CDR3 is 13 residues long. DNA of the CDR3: TGCGCCAGCAGGAAGACCGTGGGGGCTGAAGCTTTCTTT. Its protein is CASRKTVGAEAFF.

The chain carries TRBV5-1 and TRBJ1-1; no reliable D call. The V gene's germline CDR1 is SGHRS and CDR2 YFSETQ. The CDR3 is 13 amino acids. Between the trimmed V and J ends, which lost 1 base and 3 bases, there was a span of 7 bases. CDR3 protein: CASSLSSHTEAFF. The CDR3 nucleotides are TGCGCCAGCAGCTTGAGCAGTCACACTGAAGCTTTCTTT.

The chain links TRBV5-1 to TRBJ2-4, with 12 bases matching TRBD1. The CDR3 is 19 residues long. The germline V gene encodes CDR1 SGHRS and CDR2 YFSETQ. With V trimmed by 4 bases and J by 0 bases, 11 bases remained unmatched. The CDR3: CASSPGTGQGALAKNIQYF. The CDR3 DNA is TGCGCCAGCAGCCCCGGGACGGGACAGGGGGCTCTAGCCAAAAACATTCAGTACTTC.

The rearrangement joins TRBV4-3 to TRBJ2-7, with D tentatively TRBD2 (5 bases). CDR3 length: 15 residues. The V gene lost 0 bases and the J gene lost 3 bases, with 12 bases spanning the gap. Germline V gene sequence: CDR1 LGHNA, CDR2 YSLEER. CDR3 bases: TGCGCCAGCAGCCAAGAATCTCGGGGAAGCTACGAGCAGTACTTC. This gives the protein CASSQESRGSYEQYF.

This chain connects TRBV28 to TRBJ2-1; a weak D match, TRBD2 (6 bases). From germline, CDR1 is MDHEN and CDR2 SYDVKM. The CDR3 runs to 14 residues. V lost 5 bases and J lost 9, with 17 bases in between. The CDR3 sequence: CASSPGDSVREQFF. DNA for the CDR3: TGTGCCAGCAGTCCGGGGGATAGCGTGCGTGAGCAGTTCTTC.

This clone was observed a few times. The CDR3 region is CASSPAPGLPYNEQFF. The CDR3 DNA reads TGCGCCAGCAGCCCGGCACCGGGACTACCATACAATGAGCAGTTCTTC. V and J are TRBV5-1 and TRBJ2-1; 7 nucleotides match TRBD2. The germline gives CDR1 SGHRS, CDR2 YFSETQ. Trimming removed 4 bases from V and 4 bases from J; junction bases left unmatched: 11. The length of the CDR3 is 16 residues.

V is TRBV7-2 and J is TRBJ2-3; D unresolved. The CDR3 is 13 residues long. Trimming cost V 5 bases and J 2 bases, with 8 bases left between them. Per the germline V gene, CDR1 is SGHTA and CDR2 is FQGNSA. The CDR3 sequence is CASSPGPTDTQYF. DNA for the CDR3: TGTGCCAGCAGCCCTGGACCCACAGATACGCAGTATTTT.